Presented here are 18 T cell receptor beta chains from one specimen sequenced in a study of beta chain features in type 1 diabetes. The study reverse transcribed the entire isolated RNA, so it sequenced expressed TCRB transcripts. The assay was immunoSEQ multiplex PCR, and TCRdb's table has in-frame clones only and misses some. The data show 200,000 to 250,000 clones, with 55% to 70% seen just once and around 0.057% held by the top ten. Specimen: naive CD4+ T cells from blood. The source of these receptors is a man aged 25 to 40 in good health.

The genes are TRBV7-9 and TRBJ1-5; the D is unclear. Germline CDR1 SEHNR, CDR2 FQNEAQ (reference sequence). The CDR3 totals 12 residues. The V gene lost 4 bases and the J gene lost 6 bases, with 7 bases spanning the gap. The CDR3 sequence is CASSSTTQPQHF. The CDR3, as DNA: TGTGCCAGCAGCTCGACGACTCAGCCCCAGCATTTT.

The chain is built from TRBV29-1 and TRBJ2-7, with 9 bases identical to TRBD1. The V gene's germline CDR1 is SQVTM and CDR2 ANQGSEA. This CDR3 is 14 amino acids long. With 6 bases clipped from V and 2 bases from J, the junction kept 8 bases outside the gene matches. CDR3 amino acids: CSVVGDRATYEQYF. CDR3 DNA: TGCAGCGTCGTGGGGGACAGGGCAACCTACGAGCAGTACTTC.

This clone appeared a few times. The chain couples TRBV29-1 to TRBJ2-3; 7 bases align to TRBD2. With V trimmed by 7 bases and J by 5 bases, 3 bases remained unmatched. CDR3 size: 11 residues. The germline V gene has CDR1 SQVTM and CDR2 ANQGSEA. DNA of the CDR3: TGCAGCGGCGGGAGCCGAGATACGCAGTATTTT. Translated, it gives CSGGSRDTQYF.

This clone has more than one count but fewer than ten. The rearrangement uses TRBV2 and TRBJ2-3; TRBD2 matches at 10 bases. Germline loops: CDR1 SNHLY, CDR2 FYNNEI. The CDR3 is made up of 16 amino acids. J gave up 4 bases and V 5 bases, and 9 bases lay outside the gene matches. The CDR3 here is CASSPSGLAFADTQYF. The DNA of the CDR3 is TGTGCCAGCAGTCCCTCGGGACTAGCGTTTGCAGATACGCAGTATTTT.

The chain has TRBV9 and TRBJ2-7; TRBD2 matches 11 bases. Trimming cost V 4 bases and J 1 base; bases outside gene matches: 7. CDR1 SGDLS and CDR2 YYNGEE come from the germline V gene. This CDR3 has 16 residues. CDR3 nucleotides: TGTGCCAGCAGCCCCCAACTAGCGGGAGAATCCTACGAGCAGTACTTC. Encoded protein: CASSPQLAGESYEQYF.

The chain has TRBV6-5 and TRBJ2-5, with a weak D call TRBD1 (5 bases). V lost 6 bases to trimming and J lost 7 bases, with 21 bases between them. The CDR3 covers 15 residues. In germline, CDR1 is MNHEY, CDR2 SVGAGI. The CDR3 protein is CASSRDSDTGRTQYF. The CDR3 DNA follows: TGTGCCAGCAGCCGCGACAGTGACACAGGTCGGACCCAGTACTTC.

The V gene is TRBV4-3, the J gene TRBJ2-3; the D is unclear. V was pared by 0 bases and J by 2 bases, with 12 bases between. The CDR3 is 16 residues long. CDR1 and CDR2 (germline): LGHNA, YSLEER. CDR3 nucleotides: TGCGCCAGCAGCCAAGATCTGGCCAGTCTCACAGATACGCAGTATTTT. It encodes CASSQDLASLTDTQYF.

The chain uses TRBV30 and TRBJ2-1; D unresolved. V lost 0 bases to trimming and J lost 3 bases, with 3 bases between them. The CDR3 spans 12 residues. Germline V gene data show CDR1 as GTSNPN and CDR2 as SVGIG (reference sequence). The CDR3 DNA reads TGTGCCTGGAGTGTACACTACAATGAGCAGTTCTTC. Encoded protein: CAWSVHYNEQFF.

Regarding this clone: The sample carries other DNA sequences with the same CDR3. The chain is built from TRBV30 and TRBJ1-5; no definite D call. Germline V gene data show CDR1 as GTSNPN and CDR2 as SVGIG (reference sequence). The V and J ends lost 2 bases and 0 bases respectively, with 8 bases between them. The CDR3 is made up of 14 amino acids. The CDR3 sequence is CAWSPGYSNQPQHF. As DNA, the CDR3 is TGTGCCTGGAGTCCCGGATATAGCAATCAGCCCCAGCATTTT.

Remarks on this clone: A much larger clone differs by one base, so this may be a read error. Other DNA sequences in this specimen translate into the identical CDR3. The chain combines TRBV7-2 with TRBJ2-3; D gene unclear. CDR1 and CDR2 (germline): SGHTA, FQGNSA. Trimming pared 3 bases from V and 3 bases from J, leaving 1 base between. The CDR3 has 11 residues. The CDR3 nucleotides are TGTGCCAGCAGCTTGACAGATACGCAGTATTTT. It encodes CASSLTDTQYF.

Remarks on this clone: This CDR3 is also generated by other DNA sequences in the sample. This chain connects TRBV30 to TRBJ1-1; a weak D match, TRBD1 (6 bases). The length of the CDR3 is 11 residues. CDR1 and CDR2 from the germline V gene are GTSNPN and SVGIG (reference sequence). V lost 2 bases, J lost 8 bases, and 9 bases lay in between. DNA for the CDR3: TGTGCCTGGAGTAGACAGGCAGAAGCTTTCTTT. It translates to CAWSRQAEAFF.

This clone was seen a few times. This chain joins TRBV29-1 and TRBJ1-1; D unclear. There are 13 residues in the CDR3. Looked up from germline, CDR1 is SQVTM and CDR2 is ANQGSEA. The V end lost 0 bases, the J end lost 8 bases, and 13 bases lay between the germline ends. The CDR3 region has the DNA TGCAGCGTTGAAGATCTGGAGGGTGGAGAAGCTTTCTTT. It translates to CSVEDLEGGEAFF. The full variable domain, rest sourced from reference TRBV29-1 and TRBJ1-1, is SAVISQKPSRDICQRGTSLTIQCQVDSQVTMMFWYRQQPGQSLTLIATANQGSEATYESGFVIDKFPISRPNLTFSTLTVSNMSPEDSSIYLCSVEDLEGGEAFFGQGTRLTVV.

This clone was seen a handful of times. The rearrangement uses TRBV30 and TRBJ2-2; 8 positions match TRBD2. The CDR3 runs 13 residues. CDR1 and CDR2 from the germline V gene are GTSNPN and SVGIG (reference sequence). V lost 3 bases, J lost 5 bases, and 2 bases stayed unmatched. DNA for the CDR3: TGTGCCTGGAGAGCTAGCGGGACCGGGGAGCTGTTTTTT. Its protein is CAWRASGTGELFF.

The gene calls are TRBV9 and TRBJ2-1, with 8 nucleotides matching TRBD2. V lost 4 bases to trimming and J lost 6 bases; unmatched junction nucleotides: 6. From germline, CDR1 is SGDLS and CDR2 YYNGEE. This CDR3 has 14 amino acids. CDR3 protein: CASSLESGGNEQFF. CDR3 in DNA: TGTGCCAGCAGCCTCGAGAGCGGGGGCAATGAGCAGTTCTTC.

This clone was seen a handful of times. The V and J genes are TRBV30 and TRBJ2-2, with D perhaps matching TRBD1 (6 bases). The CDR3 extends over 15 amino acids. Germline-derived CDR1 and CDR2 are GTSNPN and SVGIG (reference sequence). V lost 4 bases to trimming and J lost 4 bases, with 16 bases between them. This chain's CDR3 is CAWNPGQTSTGELFF. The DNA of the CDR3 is TGTGCCTGGAACCCTGGACAGACCTCCACCGGGGAGCTGTTTTTT.

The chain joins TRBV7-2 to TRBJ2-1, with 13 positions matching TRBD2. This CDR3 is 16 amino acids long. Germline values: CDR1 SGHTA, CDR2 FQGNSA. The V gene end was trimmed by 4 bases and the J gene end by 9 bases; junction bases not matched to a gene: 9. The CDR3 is CASSYWTSGRGSEQFF. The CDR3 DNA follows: TGTGCCAGCAGCTATTGGACTAGCGGGAGAGGTAGTGAGCAGTTCTTC.

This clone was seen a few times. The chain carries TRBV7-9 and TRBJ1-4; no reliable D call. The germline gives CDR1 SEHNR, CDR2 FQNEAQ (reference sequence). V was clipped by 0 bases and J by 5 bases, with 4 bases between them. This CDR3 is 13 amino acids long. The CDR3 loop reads CASSLAGNEKLFF. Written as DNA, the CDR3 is TGTGCCAGCAGCTTAGCTGGAAATGAAAAACTGTTTTTT.

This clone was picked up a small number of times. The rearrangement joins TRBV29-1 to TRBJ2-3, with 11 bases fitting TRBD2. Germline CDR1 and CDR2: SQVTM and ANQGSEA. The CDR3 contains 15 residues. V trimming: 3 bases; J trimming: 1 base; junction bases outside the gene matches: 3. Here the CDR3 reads CSVDMTSGGTDTQYF. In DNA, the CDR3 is TGCAGCGTTGATATGACTAGCGGGGGCACAGATACGCAGTATTTT.